This T cell receptor beta chain was profiled in a study of cytomegalovirus exposure and HLA in healthy donors. Study findings and constraints: It was only CMV serostatus that was available as immune exposure information.

Germline V CDR1 and CDR2: SEHNR, FQNEAQ (reference sequence). V was pared by 4 bases and J by 2 bases, with 14 bases between. The CDR3 is made up of 15 amino acids. This clone was picked up a small number of times. No antigen is known for it. The PCR employed 60 Vbeta primers together with 13 Jbeta primers. Clones were sequenced by immunoSEQ multiplex PCR, and TCRdb holds only the in-frame ones, with some missing. The table includes 160,000 or so clones, approximately 80% detected once. The source material was PBMCs. The chain links TRBV7-9 to TRBJ1-2, with TRBD1 as a possible D gene (5 bases). The sequence was collected from a woman aged 18-29 years in good health and CMV-seronegative. The CDR3 here is CASSSGWGENYGYTF. The CDR3 DNA is TGTGCCAGCAGCTCCGGTTGGGGGGAAAACTATGGCTACACCTTC.